The TCR beta chain under discussion was sequenced for a study of shared clonotypes between healthy human individuals. Study-wide findings and caveats: In this cohort, only blood was sampled, and tissue repertoires likely differ.

Trimming took 4 bases from V and 5 from J, leaving 15 bases between them. The germline V gene has CDR1 SQVTM and CDR2 ANQGSEA. The CDR3 is made up of 13 amino acids. The study ran the assay at deep level. The unsorted PBMC replicate PCRs were performed with about 300 ng DNA, approximately 27,000 T cell genomes. Libraries were prepared by immunoSEQ multiplex PCR; TCRdb keeps only in-frame clonotypes and omits some of them. Here the sample spans some 470,000 clones, about three quarters being singletons. This clone was detected a few times. The antigen is not known. The clonotype comes from a woman aged 40 to 50 in good health. Some clones in this sample may be carry-over from other donors' samples. The genes are TRBV29-1 and TRBJ2-7, with TRBD1 as a possible D gene (5 bases). Sequenced sample: PBMCs. CDR3 protein: CSVARSQGNEQYF. CDR3 DNA: TGCAGCGTTGCTAGGTCCCAGGGCAACGAGCAGTACTTC.